This TCR beta chain stems from a study of early stage breast cancer tumors. The germline gives CDR1 MDHEN, CDR2 SYDVKM. The CDR3 extends over 12 amino acids. V lost 7 bases to trimming and J lost 7 bases, with 13 bases between them. Concerning this clone itself: What it binds is not known.

Study outcomes and limitations: Compared with adjacent normal breast, tumors showed about 2.5-fold denser, more clonal T cells.

Each sample had two DNA replicates, approximately 0.52 ug blood or approximately 1.5 ug tissue. Assay used: immunoSEQ multiplex PCR; TCRdb lists only in-frame clones, some missing. Altogether 50,000 or so clones are present, about 80% being singletons, with the ten largest covering about 1.4%. Sequenced input: blood. This receptor was identified in a person aged 45-60 years with breast cancer. The J gene is TRBJ1-2, the V gene TRBV28, with D perhaps matching TRBD1 (5 bases). This CDR3 reads CASTMGGVGYTF. The CDR3 DNA is TGTGCCAGCACTATGGGGGGAGTTGGCTACACCTTC.